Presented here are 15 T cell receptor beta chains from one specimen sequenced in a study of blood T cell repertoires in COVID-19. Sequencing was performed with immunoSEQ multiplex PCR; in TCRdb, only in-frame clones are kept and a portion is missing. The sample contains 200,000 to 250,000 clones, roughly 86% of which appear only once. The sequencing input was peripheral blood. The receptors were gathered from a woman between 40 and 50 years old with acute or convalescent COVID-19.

CDR3: CSAQREVYTGELFF. The CDR3 nucleotides read TGCAGCGCCCAGCGGGAGGTTTACACCGGGGAGCTGTTTTTT. This chain uses TRBV29-1 with TRBJ2-2; 9 bases fit TRBD2. The CDR3 extends over 14 amino acids. J lost 3 bases, V lost 7 bases, and 6 bases had no gene match. Germline assignment: CDR1 SQVTM and CDR2 ANQGSEA.

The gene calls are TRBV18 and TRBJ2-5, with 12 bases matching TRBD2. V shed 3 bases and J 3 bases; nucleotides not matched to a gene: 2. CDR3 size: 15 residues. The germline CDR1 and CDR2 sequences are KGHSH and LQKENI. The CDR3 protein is CASSPRTSGEETQYF. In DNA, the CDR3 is TGTGCCAGCTCACCGAGGACTAGCGGGGAAGAGACCCAGTACTTC.

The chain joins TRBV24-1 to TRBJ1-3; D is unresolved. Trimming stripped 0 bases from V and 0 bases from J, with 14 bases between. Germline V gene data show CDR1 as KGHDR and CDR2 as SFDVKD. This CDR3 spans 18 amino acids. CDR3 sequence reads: CATSDLVPPAGSGNTIYF. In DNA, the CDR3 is TGTGCCACCAGTGATTTGGTTCCCCCGGCAGGCTCTGGAAACACCATATATTTT.

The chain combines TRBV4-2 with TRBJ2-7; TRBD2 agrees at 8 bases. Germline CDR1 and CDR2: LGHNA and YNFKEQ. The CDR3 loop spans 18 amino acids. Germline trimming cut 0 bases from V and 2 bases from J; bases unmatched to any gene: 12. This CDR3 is CASSQEWGASGSAYEQYF. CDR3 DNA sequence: TGTGCCAGCAGCCAAGAGTGGGGCGCTAGCGGGTCAGCCTACGAGCAGTACTTC.

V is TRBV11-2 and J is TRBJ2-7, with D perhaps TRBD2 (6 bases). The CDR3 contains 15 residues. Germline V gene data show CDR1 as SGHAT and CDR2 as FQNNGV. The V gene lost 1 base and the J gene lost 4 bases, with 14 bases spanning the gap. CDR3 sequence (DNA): TGTGCCAGCAGCTTAGGTCGGTTAGCGGTATACGAGCAGTACTTC. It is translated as CASSLGRLAVYEQYF.

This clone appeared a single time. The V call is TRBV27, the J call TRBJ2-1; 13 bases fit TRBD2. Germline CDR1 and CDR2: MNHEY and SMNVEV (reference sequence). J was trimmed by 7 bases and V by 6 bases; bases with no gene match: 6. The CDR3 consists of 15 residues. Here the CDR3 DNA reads TGTGCCAGCAGATTGGGACTAGCGGGATTTAATGAGCAGTTCTTC. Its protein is CASRLGLAGFNEQFF.

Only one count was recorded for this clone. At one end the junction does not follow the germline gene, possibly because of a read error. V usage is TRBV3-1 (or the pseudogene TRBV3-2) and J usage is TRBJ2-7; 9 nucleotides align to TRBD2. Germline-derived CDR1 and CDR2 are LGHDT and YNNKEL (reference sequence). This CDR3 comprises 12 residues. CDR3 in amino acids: CASSQGGTSRSF. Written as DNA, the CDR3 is TGTGCCAGCAGCCAAGGAGGGACTAGCAGATCCTTC.

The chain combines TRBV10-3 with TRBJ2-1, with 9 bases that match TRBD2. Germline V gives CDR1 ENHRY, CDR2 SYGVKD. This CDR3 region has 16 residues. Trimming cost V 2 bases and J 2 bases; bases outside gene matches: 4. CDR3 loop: CAISEGIAGAYNEQFF. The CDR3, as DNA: TGTGCCATCAGTGAGGGGATAGCGGGGGCCTACAATGAGCAGTTCTTC.

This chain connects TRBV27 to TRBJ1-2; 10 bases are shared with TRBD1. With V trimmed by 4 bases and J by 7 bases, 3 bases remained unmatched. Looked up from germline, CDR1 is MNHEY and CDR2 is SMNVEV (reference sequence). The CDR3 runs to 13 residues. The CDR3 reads CASSSTGGGGYTF. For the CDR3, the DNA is TGTGCCAGCAGTTCGACAGGGGGCGGTGGCTACACCTTC.

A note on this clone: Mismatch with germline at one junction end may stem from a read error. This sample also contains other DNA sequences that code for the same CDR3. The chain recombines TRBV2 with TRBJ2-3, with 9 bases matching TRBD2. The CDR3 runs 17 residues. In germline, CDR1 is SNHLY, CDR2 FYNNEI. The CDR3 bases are TGCGCCAGCAGCGCAGTGGTAGGGACTAGCAGCACAGATACGCAGTATTTT. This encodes CASSAVVGTSSTDTQYF.

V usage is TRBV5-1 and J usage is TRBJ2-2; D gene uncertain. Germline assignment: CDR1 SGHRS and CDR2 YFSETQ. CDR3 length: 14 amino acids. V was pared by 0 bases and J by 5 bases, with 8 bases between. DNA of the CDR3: TGCGCCAGCAGCTTGGGTTCGGGTACCGGGGAGCTGTTTTTT. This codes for CASSLGSGTGELFF.

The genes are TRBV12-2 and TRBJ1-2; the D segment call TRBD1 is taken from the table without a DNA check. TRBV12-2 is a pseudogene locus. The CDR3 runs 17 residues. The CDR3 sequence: CASRHNPETGDNYGYTF. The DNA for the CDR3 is TGTGCAAGTCGCCATAATCCGGAGACAGGGGATAACTATGGCTACACCTTC.

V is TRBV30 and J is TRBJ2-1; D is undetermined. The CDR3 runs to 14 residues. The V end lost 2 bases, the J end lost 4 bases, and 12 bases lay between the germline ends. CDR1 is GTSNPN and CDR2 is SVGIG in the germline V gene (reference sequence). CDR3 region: CAWSWFAAYNEQFF. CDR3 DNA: TGTGCCTGGAGTTGGTTTGCGGCTTACAATGAGCAGTTCTTC.

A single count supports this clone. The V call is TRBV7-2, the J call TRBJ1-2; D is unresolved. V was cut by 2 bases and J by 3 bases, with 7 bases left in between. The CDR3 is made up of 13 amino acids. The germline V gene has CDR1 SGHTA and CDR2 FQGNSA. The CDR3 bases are TGTGCCAGCAGCTTACTCTGGCACTATGGCTACACCTTC. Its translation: CASSLLWHYGYTF.

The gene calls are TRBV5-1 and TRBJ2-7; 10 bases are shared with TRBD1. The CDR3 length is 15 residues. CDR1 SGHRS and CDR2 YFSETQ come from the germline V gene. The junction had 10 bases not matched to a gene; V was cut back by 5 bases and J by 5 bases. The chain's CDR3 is CASSVAGDRGHEQYF. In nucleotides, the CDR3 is TGCGCCAGCAGTGTTGCGGGGGACAGGGGACACGAGCAGTACTTC.